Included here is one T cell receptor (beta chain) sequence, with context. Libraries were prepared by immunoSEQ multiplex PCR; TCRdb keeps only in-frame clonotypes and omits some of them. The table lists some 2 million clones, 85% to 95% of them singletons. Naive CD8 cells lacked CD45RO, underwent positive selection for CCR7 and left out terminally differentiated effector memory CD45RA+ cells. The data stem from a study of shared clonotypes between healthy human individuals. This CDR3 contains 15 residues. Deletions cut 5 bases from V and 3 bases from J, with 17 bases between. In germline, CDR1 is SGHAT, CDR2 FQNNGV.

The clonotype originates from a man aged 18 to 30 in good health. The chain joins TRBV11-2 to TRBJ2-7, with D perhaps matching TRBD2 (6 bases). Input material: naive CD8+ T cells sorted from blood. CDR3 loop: CASSHTSNFVYEQYF. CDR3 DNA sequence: TGTGCCAGCAGCCACACTAGCAATTTCGTCTACGAGCAGTACTTC.